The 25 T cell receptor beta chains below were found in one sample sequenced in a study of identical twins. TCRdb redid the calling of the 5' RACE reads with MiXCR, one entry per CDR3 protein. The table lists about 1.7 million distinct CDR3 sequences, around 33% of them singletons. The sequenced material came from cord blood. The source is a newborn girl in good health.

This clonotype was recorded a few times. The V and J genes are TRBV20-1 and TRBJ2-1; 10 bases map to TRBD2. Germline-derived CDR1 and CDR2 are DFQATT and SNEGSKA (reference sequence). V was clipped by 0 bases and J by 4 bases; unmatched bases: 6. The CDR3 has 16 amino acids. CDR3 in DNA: TGCAGTGCTAGAGACCGGGGTAGCGGGGGGTACAATGAGCAGTTCTTC. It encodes CSARDRGSGGYNEQFF.

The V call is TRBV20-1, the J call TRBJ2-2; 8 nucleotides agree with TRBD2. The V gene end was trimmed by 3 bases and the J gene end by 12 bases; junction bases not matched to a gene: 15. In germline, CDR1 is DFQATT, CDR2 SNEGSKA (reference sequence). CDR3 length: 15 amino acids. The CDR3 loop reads CSARIAGKDPTKLFF. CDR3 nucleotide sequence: TGCAGTGCTAGGATAGCGGGAAAGGACCCGACGAAGCTGTTTTTT.

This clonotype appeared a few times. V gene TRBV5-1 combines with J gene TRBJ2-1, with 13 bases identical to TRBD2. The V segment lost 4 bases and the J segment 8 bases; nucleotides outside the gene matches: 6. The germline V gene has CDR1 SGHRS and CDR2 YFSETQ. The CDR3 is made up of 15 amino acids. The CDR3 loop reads CASSIGLAGVDEQFF. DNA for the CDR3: TGCGCCAGCAGCATAGGACTAGCGGGAGTGGATGAGCAGTTCTTC.

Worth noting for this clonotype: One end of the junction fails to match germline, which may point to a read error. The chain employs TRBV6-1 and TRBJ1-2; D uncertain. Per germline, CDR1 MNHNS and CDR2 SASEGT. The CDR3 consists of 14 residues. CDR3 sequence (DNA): TGTGACAGCAGTGAGCTCCCCTCTAACTATGGCTACACCTTC. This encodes CDSSELPSNYGYTF.

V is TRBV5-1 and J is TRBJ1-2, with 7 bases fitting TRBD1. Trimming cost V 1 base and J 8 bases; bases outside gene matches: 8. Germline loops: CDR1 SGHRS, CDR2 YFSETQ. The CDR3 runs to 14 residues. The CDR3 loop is CASSLIEGAGGYTF. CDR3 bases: TGCGCCAGCAGCTTGATAGAGGGGGCTGGCGGCTACACCTTC.

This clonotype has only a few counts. The CDR3: CAISPPGSGSYNEQFF. In nucleotides, the CDR3 is TGTGCCATCAGTCCACCCGGTAGCGGGAGTTACAATGAGCAGTTCTTC. The chain recombines TRBV10-3 with TRBJ2-1, with 9 positions matching TRBD2. The CDR3 runs to 16 residues. Germline loops: CDR1 ENHRY, CDR2 SYGVKD. V shed 5 bases and J 4 bases; nucleotides not matched to a gene: 9.

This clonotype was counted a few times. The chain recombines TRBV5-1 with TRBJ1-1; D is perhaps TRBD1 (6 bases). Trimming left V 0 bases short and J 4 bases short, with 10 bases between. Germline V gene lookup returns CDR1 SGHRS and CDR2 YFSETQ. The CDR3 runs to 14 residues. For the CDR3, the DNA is TGCGCCAGCAGCTTGGAGTGGGGGGCCACTGAAGCTTTCTTT. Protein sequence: CASSLEWGATEAFF.

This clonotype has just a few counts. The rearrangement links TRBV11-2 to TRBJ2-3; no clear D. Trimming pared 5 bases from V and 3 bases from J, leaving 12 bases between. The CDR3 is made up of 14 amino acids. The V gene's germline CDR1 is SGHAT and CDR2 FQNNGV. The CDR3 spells CASSHGPRTDTQYF. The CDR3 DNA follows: TGTGCCAGCAGCCATGGGCCCCGGACAGATACGCAGTATTTT.

CDR3 sequence (DNA): TGTGCCAGCACCCGGACGGGACTAACCGCACAAGAGACCCAGTACTTC. It specifies CASTRTGLTAQETQYF. The chain couples TRBV6-6 to TRBJ2-5; 7 bases are shared with TRBD2. CDR3 length equals 16 residues. Germline CDR1 and CDR2: MNHNY and SVGAGI (reference sequence). Trimming removed 7 bases from V and 2 bases from J; junction bases left unmatched: 13.

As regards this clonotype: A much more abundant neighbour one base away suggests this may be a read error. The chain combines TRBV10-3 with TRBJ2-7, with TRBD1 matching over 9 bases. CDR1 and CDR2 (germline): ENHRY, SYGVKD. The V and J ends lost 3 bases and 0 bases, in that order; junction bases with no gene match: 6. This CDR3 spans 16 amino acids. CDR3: CAISDPGTGSSYEQYF. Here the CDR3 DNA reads TGTGCCATCAGTGATCCGGGGACAGGGAGCTCCTACGAGCAGTACTTC.

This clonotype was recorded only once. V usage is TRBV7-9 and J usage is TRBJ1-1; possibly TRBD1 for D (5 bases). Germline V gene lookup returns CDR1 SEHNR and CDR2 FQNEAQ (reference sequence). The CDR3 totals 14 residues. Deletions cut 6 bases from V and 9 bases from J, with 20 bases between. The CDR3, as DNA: TGTGCCAGCAGTCCCCAGAACGGGGACGCTAAAGCTTTCTTT. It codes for CASSPQNGDAKAFF.

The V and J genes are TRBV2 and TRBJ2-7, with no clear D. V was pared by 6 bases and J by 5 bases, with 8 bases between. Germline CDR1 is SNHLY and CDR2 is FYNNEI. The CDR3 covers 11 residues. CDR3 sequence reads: CASSRVNEQYF. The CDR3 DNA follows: TGTGCCAGCAGCCGGGTCAACGAGCAGTACTTC.

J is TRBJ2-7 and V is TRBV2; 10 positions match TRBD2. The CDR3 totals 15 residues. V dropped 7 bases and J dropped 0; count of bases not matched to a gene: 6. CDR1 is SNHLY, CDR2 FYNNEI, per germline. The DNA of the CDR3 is TGTGCCAGCATAGCTAGCGGGAGTAACTCCTACGAGCAGTACTTC. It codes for CASIASGSNSYEQYF.

The CDR3 reads CASRETSGTQYF. The CDR3 nucleotides read TGTGCCAGCAGGGAAACTAGCGGTACGCAGTATTTT. The chain joins TRBV28 to TRBJ2-3; 8 bases are shared with TRBD2. Germline trimming cut 6 bases from V and 8 bases from J; bases unmatched to any gene: 4. The length of the CDR3 is 12 residues. CDR1 is MDHEN and CDR2 is SYDVKM in the germline V gene.

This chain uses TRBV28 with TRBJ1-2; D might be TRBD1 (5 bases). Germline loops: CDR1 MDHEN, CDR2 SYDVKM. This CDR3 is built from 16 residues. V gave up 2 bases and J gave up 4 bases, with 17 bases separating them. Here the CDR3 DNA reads TGTGCCAGCAGTTTAACTCGAGGGGCGGGCGGCTATGGCTACACCTTC. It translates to CASSLTRGAGGYGYTF.

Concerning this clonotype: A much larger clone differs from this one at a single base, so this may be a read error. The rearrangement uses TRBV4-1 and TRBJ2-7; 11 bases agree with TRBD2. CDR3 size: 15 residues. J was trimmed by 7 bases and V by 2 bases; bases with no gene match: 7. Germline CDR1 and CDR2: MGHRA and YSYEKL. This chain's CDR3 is CASSQIAGGLNEQYF. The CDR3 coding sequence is TGCGCCAGCAGCCAAATAGCGGGGGGGCTCAATGAGCAGTACTTC.

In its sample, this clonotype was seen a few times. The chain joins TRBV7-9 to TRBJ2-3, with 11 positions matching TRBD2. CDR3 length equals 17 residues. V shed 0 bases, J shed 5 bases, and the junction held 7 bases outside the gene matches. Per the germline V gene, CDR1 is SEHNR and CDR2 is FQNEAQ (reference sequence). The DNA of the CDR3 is TGTGCCAGCAGCTTAGCGCTAGCGGGGGGACCCAAAGATACGCAGTATTTT. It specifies CASSLALAGGPKDTQYF.

CDR3 sequence (DNA): TGTGCCAGCAGCGCAGGGGTCATGAACACTGAAGCTTTCTTT. Translating gives CASSAGVMNTEAFF. The chain combines TRBV13 with TRBJ1-1; D is perhaps TRBD1 (6 bases). The CDR3 contains 14 residues. Germline lookup yields CDR1 PRHDT and CDR2 FYEKMQ (reference sequence). Trimming cost V 5 bases and J 0 bases, with 10 bases left between them.

The CDR3 loop reads CASSLAVYSYNEQFF. The CDR3, as DNA: TGTGCCAGCAGCTTGGCGGTATACTCCTACAATGAGCAGTTCTTC. The chain is built from TRBV5-5 and TRBJ2-1; D unclear. Per germline, CDR1 SGHKS and CDR2 YYEKEE (reference sequence). This CDR3 region has 15 residues. The V end lost 0 bases, the J end lost 0 bases, and 7 bases lay between the germline ends. Full variable domain (remainder filled in from reference TRBV5-5 and TRBJ2-1): DAGVTQSPTHLIKTRGQQVTLRCSPISGHKSVSWYQQVLGQGPQFIFQYYEKEERGRGNFPDRFSARQFPNYSSELNVNALLLGDSALYLCASSLAVYSYNEQFFGPGTRLTVL.

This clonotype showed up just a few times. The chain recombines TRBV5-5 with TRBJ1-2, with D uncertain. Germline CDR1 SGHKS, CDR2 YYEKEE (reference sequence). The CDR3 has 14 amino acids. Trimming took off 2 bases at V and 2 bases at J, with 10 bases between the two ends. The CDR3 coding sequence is TGTGCCAGCAGCTTTTTCGTATTCAACTATGGCTACACCTTC. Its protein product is CASSFFVFNYGYTF.

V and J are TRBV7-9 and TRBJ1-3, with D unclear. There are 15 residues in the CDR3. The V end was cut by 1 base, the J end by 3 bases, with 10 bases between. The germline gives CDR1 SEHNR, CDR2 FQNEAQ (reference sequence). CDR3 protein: CASSLGGRLGNTIYF. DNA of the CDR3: TGTGCCAGCAGCTTAGGAGGACGGCTTGGAAACACCATATATTTT.

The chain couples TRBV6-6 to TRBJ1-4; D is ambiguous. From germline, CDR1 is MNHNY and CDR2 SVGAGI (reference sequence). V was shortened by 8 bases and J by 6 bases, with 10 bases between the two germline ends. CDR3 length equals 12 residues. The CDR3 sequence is CASSNWDEKLFF. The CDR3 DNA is TGTGCCAGCTCCAATTGGGATGAAAAACTGTTTTTT.

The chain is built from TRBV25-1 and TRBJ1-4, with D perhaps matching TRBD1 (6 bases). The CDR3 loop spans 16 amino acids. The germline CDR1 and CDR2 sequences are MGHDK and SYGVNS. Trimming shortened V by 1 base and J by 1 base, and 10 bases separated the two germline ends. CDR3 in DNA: TGTGCCAGCAGTGAATTCCACAGGGAAACTAATGAAAAACTGTTTTTT. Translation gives CASSEFHRETNEKLFF.

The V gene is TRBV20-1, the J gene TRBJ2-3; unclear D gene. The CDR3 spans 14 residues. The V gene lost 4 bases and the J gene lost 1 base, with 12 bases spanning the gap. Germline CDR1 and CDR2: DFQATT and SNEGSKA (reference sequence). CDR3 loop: CSATASTRTDTQYF. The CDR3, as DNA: TGCAGTGCTACTGCGAGTACCCGCACAGATACGCAGTATTTT.

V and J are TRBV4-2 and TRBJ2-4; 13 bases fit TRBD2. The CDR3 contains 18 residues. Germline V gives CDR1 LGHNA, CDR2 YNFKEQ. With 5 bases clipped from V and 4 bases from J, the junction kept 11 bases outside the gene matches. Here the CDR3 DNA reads TGTGCCAGCAGCTCACTTCGGACTAGCGGGGGCCAGAAAAACATTCAGTACTTC. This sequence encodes CASSSLRTSGGQKNIQYF.